These 26 T cell receptor beta chains originate from one sample sequenced in a study of CD8+CD57+ T cells in acquired aplastic anemia. All sequencing subjects had displayed CD8+CD57+ cell expansion on flow cytometry. TCR beta VDJ combinations and CDR3 sequences were profiled from genomic DNA. One entry per CDR3 protein results from TCRdb running MiXCR on the reads. The data show 200,000 to 250,000 distinct CDR3 sequences, 65% seen once. The sample taken for sequencing was sorted CD4+, CD8+, or CD8+CD57+ T cells (not recorded which) from PBMCs. These receptors came from a human donor with aplastic anemia.

The sample holds a few counts of this clonotype. The gene calls are TRBV20-1 and TRBJ1-6; the D gene is possibly TRBD1 (5 bases). This CDR3 spans 13 amino acids. Between the trimmed V and J ends, which lost 0 bases and 13 bases, there was a span of 13 bases. CDR1 is DFQATT, CDR2 SNEGSKA, per germline (reference sequence). CDR3 amino acids: CSARDASGGPLHF. The CDR3 region has the DNA TGCAGTGCTAGAGACGCCAGCGGGGGGCCCCTCCACTTT.

V and J are TRBV20-1 and TRBJ2-1; D is perhaps TRBD2 (5 bases). The V gene's germline CDR1 is DFQATT and CDR2 SNEGSKA (reference sequence). Trimming left V 7 bases short and J 4 bases short, with 11 bases between. The CDR3 covers 12 residues. For the CDR3, the DNA is TGCAGTGGGAGGCAGACATACAATGAGCAGTTCTTC. It yields the protein CSGRQTYNEQFF.

V and J are TRBV20-1 and TRBJ1-1; D is possibly TRBD1 (5 bases). The germline V gene has CDR1 DFQATT and CDR2 SNEGSKA (reference sequence). Trimming left V 3 bases short and J 5 bases short, with 16 bases between. The CDR3 is 14 amino acids. The CDR3 sequence: CSASPRVEETEAFF. The CDR3 DNA reads as TGCAGTGCTAGCCCCAGGGTCGAGGAAACTGAAGCTTTCTTT.

Of note for this clonotype: Because it lacks the conserved phenylalanine or tryptophan at the end, this CDR3 is likely a read error. V gene TRBV24-1 combines with J gene TRBJ1-2, with 8 bases lining up with TRBD1. The CDR3 spans 18 residues. CDR1 KGHDR and CDR2 SFDVKD come from the germline V gene. The ends lost 0 bases at V and 6 bases at J; junction bases unmatched: 14. The CDR3 loop reads CATSDLNAGGAGVDGYTL. CDR3 in DNA: TGTGCCACCAGTGATTTGAATGCAGGGGGCGCAGGTGTTGATGGCTACACCCTC.

The CDR3 DNA sequence: TGTGCCAGCAGTATCACTAGCGGCGACTACAATGAGCAGTTCTTC. It is translated as CASSITSGDYNEQFF. The V call is TRBV2, the J call TRBJ2-1, with 8 nucleotides matching TRBD2. Germline lookup yields CDR1 SNHLY and CDR2 FYNNEI. V gave up 5 bases and J gave up 3 bases; unmatched junction bases: 6. This CDR3 spans 15 amino acids.

The rearrangement uses TRBV20-1 and TRBJ2-1; TRBD2 matches at 8 bases. CDR1 is DFQATT and CDR2 is SNEGSKA in the germline V gene (reference sequence). V trimming: 6 bases; J trimming: 4 bases; junction bases outside the gene matches: 8. This CDR3 spans 14 amino acids. The CDR3 DNA reads as TGCAGTGCCCGAGGGGCGGGGGGATACAATGAGCAGTTCTTC. This encodes CSARGAGGYNEQFF.

This clonotype was observed at least ten times. The chain links TRBV7-9 to TRBJ2-1; 7 bases map to TRBD2. CDR1 SEHNR and CDR2 FQNEAQ come from the germline V gene (reference sequence). The CDR3 contains 15 residues. V lost 5 bases to trimming and J lost 0 bases; unmatched junction nucleotides: 4. CDR3 DNA: TGTGCCAGCAGCCCGACTAGCTCCTCCTACAATGAGCAGTTCTTC. Translated, it gives CASSPTSSSYNEQFF.

The chain combines TRBV7-9 with TRBJ2-7; 11 nucleotides align to TRBD2. The CDR3 extends over 15 amino acids. V was pared by 1 base and J by 6 bases, with 5 bases of the junction left unmatched. Germline lookup yields CDR1 SEHNR and CDR2 FQNEAQ (reference sequence). Here the CDR3 DNA reads TGTGCCAGCAGCTTAGTAGCGGGAGGGGGAGGCGAGCAGTACTTC. Protein product: CASSLVAGGGGEQYF.

This clonotype was recorded many times. V is TRBV6-6 and J is TRBJ2-7; either TRBD1 or TRBD2 may fit D (5 bases each). CDR3 length: 15 residues. CDR1 is MNHNY, CDR2 SVGAGI, per germline (reference sequence). The ends were cut back, 6 bases at V and 2 bases at J, with 17 bases in the middle. The DNA of the CDR3 is TGTGCCAGCAGCCCGGTTAATGGGGACGCCTACGAGCAGTACTTC. Residues: CASSPVNGDAYEQYF.

The chain couples TRBV19 to TRBJ2-1; 7 bases map to TRBD2. Germline-derived CDR1 and CDR2 are LNHDA and SQIVND (reference sequence). The length of the CDR3 is 19 residues. The V and J ends lost 1 base and 4 bases, in that order; junction bases with no gene match: 16. DNA for the CDR3: TGTGCCAGTAGTATAGTCGGATCGCGGGAGTCCCGGCCTTACAATGAGCAGTTCTTC. Translating it yields CASSIVGSRESRPYNEQFF.

This clonotype was seen more than once but under ten times. The CDR3 protein is CASSLTTSYEQYF. As DNA, the CDR3 is TGTGCCAGCAGCTTGACAACCTCCTACGAGCAGTACTTC. This chain links TRBV7-9 with TRBJ2-7; D gene uncertain. CDR1 and CDR2 (germline): SEHNR, FQNEAQ (reference sequence). The CDR3 contains 13 residues. V shed 3 bases and J shed 0 bases, with 6 bases lying between them.

The rearrangement uses TRBV7-2 and TRBJ1-5; the D gene is possibly TRBD1 (6 bases). The V end lost 2 bases, the J end lost 5 bases, and 16 bases lay between the germline ends. CDR1 is SGHTA and CDR2 is FQGNSA in the germline V gene. CDR3 length: 16 residues. As DNA, the CDR3 is TGTGCCAGCAGCTTACGGGCAGGGGCGAGGGATCAGCCCCAGCATTTT. The encoded protein is CASSLRAGARDQPQHF.

This clonotype turned up a few times. The V and J genes are TRBV15 and TRBJ2-3; D tentatively reads TRBD1 or TRBD2 (6 bases each). V lost 3 bases and J lost 6, with 25 bases in between. The CDR3 runs 18 residues. Germline values: CDR1 LNHNV, CDR2 YYDKDF (reference sequence). The CDR3 coding sequence is TGTGCCACCAGCAGGGGAAGCATTACAGGGACTGGGGGGGATACGCAGTATTTT. Translated, it gives CATSRGSITGTGGDTQYF.

This clonotype has a handful of counts. The chain carries TRBV6-4 and TRBJ1-6, with D perhaps matching TRBD1 (6 bases). V was shortened by 5 bases and J by 7 bases, with 15 bases between the two germline ends. The CDR3 consists of 15 residues. The germline gives CDR1 MRHNA, CDR2 SNTAGT. The CDR3 loop reads CASSPQTGNNSPLHF. The CDR3 coding sequence is TGTGCCAGCAGTCCCCAGACAGGAAACAATTCACCCCTCCACTTT.

J is TRBJ2-3 and V is TRBV5-1, with a possible D match to TRBD2 (7 bases). CDR1 SGHRS and CDR2 YFSETQ come from the germline V gene. Trimming took off 2 bases at V and 3 bases at J, with 13 bases between the two ends. The CDR3 has 15 amino acids. The CDR3 DNA reads as TGCGCCAGCAGCTTCCCCAGCGGGACAACAGATACGCAGTATTTT. Translation gives CASSFPSGTTDTQYF.

The chain employs TRBV6-5 and TRBJ1-2, with D perhaps TRBD1 (6 bases). The CDR3 totals 15 residues. Trimming shortened V by 5 bases and J by 8 bases, and 21 bases separated the two germline ends. Germline assignment: CDR1 MNHEY and CDR2 SVGAGI. CDR3 DNA: TGTGCCAGCAGTCCGGAGGACAGAGGACTTGAAGGCTACACCTTC. It encodes CASSPEDRGLEGYTF.

The V and J genes are TRBV5-5 and TRBJ2-7; 7 nucleotides line up with TRBD1. Trimming cost V 4 bases and J 0 bases; bases outside gene matches: 10. The length of the CDR3 is 16 residues. Germline lookup yields CDR1 SGHKS and CDR2 YYEKEE (reference sequence). The CDR3 nucleotides read TGTGCCAGCAGCCTAGGACAGGTCCCCAGCTCCTACGAGCAGTACTTC. Its protein is CASSLGQVPSSYEQYF.

The chain is built from TRBV6-6 and TRBJ2-5; D call uncertain. Trimming stripped 6 bases from V and 4 bases from J, with 6 bases between. This CDR3 contains 11 residues. Germline V gene lookup returns CDR1 MNHNY and CDR2 SVGAGI (reference sequence). CDR3 region: CASSETETQYF. CDR3 nucleotides: TGTGCCAGCAGCGAAACAGAGACCCAGTACTTC.

This chain links TRBV12-3 or TRBV12-4 with TRBJ2-7; D possibly corresponds to TRBD2 (5 bases). Trimming pared 6 bases from V and 2 bases from J, leaving 14 bases between. The CDR3 is 14 amino acids. The CDR3 DNA is TGTGCCAGCAGGCCCGGACTTGCGACCTACGAGCAGTACTTC. Translation: CASRPGLATYEQYF.

The chain combines TRBV15 with TRBJ2-3, with a possible D match to TRBD2 (7 bases). Germline V gene sequence: CDR1 LNHNV, CDR2 YYDKDF (reference sequence). This CDR3 is 15 amino acids long. Between the trimmed V and J ends, which lost 4 bases and 6 bases, there was a span of 17 bases. The CDR3 is CATSIVSGTSDTQYF. DNA for the CDR3: TGTGCCACCAGCATTGTCAGCGGGACATCCGATACGCAGTATTTT. Together with reference TRBV15 and TRBJ2-3, the CDR3 gives the full variable domain: DAMVIQNPRYQVTQFGKPVTLSCSQTLNHNVMYWYQQKSSQAPKLLFHYYDKDFNNEADTPDNFQSRRPNTSFCFLDIRSPGLGDTAMYLCATSIVSGTSDTQYFGPGTRLTVL.

A few counts support this clonotype. The chain is built from TRBV5-1 and TRBJ2-7; perhaps TRBD2 as D (5 bases). The CDR3 consists of 15 residues. Germline CDR1 is SGHRS and CDR2 is YFSETQ. V was pared by 0 bases and J by 5 bases, with 15 bases between. The DNA of the CDR3 is TGCGCCAGCAGCTTGGCTTCGTCTAGCCTCCACGAGCAGTACTTC. It specifies CASSLASSSLHEQYF.

The chain links TRBV7-8 to TRBJ2-2; maybe TRBD1 (6 bases). The CDR3 has 16 amino acids. Per the germline V gene, CDR1 is SGHVS and CDR2 is FQNEAQ. V shed 2 bases and J shed 5 bases, with 15 bases lying between them. CDR3: CASSLSSGGLTGELFF. The CDR3 DNA reads TGTGCCAGCAGCTTAAGTTCTGGGGGCCTTACCGGGGAGCTGTTTTTT.

The J gene is TRBJ1-4, the V gene TRBV7-2; D gene unclear. The CDR3 totals 16 residues. Germline CDR1 is SGHTA and CDR2 is FQGNSA. The V gene lost 6 bases and the J gene lost 1 base, with 15 bases spanning the gap. As DNA, the CDR3 is TGTGCCAGCAGTTTATTCTCCAGAGAAACTAATGAAAAACTGTTTTTT. Translating it yields CASSLFSRETNEKLFF.

Regarding this clonotype: As the CDR3 is not closed by the conserved phenylalanine or tryptophan, this likely results from a read error. J is TRBJ1-5 and V is TRBV24-1, with D unresolved. The germline V and J ends were trimmed by 5 bases and 2 bases, with 9 bases remaining between them. The CDR3 is 14 amino acids. CDR1 is KGHDR and CDR2 is SFDVKD in the germline V gene. CDR3 DNA: TGTGCCACCAGTGCATGGGGAGGCAATCAGCCCCAGCATCTT. It translates to CATSAWGGNQPQHL.

The rearrangement joins TRBV7-2 to TRBJ2-1; 8 bases align to TRBD2. Germline CDR1 is SGHTA and CDR2 is FQGNSA. V was clipped by 2 bases and J by 5 bases; unmatched bases: 5. The CDR3 sequence is 15 residues long. This CDR3 reads CASSLIAGHDNEQFF. Here the CDR3 DNA reads TGTGCCAGCAGCTTAATAGCGGGGCACGACAATGAGCAGTTCTTC.

The rearrangement links TRBV5-1 to TRBJ2-3; tentatively, D is TRBD2 (5 bases). The length of the CDR3 is 15 residues. The V gene's germline CDR1 is SGHRS and CDR2 YFSETQ. The germline V and J ends were trimmed by 1 base and 5 bases, with 14 bases remaining between them. CDR3 sequence: CASSLSGSRGDTQYF. The CDR3 coding sequence is TGCGCCAGCAGCTTGAGTGGGAGTCGAGGAGATACGCAGTATTTT.